A selection of T cell receptor beta chains follows, all from one sample in a study of blood T cell repertoires in COVID-19. The repertoire was sequenced with immunoSEQ multiplex PCR; TCRdb's copy has only in-frame clones and lacks some. The sample carries 150,000 to 200,000 clones, approximately 88% recorded once. Sequenced material: PBMCs or T cells enriched from blood (not recorded which). The receptor source for this set is a man between 65 and 85 years old who had been exposed to COVID-19. Both conserved end residues are part of each CDR3. A D gene is named only where the DNA matches it firmly. Clone size is given for some rows only: seen once, a few or many times, or a class if the clone is expanded.

D gene	V gene	J gene	clone size	CDR3 DNA	CDR3 protein
.	TRBV10-1	TRBJ2-2	.	TGCGCCAGCAGTGATGGAACTAGCAACACCGGGGAGCTGTTTTTT	CASSDGTSNTGELFF
TRBD1	TRBV2	TRBJ2-7	.	TGTGCCAGCAGACTCACAGGGGCCGAAGAGCAGTACTTC	CASRLTGAEEQYF
TRBD2	TRBV7-6	TRBJ2-1	.	TGTGCCAGCAGACCAGTAGCGGGGGAAACCAATGAGCAGTTCTTC	CASRPVAGETNEQFF
.	TRBV7-9	TRBJ1-1	.	TGTGCCAGCAGCTTAGACGCTCGGACTGAAGCTTTCTTT	CASSLDARTEAFF
.	TRBV3-1/TRBV3-2	TRBJ1-2	.	TGTGCCAGCAGCCAAGATCTCGCAGGGGACGGCGGCTACACCTTC	CASSQDLAGDGGYTF
.	TRBV28	TRBJ2-3	.	TGTGCCAGCGGATTGGAGGGTGGGAGATTCGATACGCAGTATTTT	CASGLEGGRFDTQYF
.	TRBV2	TRBJ1-1	.	TGTGCCAGCAGCTGGGCGGGGACTGAAGCTTTCTTT	CASSWAGTEAFF
.	TRBV11-2	TRBJ1-1	.	TGTGCCAGCAGCTTAGCCCGGGATGCATCCGAAGCTTTCTTT	CASSLARDASEAFF
TRBD2	TRBV9	TRBJ2-1	once	TGTGCCAGCAGCTCCCGACTAGCCCCCTACAATGAGCAGTTCTTC	CASSSRLAPYNEQFF
.	TRBV20-1	TRBJ2-7	.	TGCAGTGCTAGTCGGGACACCTCCTACGAGCAGTACTTC	CSASRDTSYEQYF
.	TRBV5-4	TRBJ1-3	.	TGTGCCAGCAGCTCCGCCCGGGGGGACGCTGGAAACACCATATATTTT	CASSSARGDAGNTIYF
TRBD1	TRBV2	TRBJ1-1	.	TGTGCCAGCAAGGGGACAGGGGGCCAGAACACTGAAGCTTTCTTT	CASKGTGGQNTEAFF
TRBD1	TRBV28	TRBJ1-2	.	TGTGCCAGCAGCTATGACAGGGGGCCCTATGGCTACACCTTC	CASSYDRGPYGYTF
.	TRBV20-1	TRBJ1-2	.	TGCAGTGCTACCCTACAGGGTGGCTACACCTTC	CSATLQGGYTF
.	TRBV7-9	TRBJ2-1	.	TGTGCCAGCAGCCCTGGGGCCAATGAGCAGTTCTTC	CASSPGANEQFF
.	TRBV6-6	TRBJ2-1	.	TGTGCCAGCAGTTACCAACAGACGAACACATACAATGAGCAGTTCTTC	CASSYQQTNTYNEQFF
.	TRBV5-4	TRBJ2-6	.	TGTGCGAGCAGTATATCAGGGTCTGAGGCCAACGTCCTGACTTTC	CASSISGSEANVLTF
.	TRBV7-9	TRBJ2-6	few	TGTGCCAGCAGCTCCGATCGGGGGGCCAACGTCCTGACTTTC	CASSSDRGANVLTF
.	TRBV19	TRBJ1-3	.	TGTGCCGCGGGTGAGGGAATAGTCTCTGGAAACACCATATATTTT	CAAGEGIVSGNTIYF
TRBD1	TRBV10-2	TRBJ1-2	.	TGCGCCAGCAGTGAGGCTACAGGGGGGTTTGGCTACACCTTC	CASSEATGGFGYTF
TRBD1	TRBV2	TRBJ1-2	.	TGTGCCAGCAGTTCGACAGGGGTGGGAGGCTACACCTTC	CASSSTGVGGYTF
TRBD2	TRBV9	TRBJ2-5	.	TGTGCCAGCAGCCCGAGCGGGGGGGCGGAGACCCAGTACTTC	CASSPSGGAETQYF
.	TRBV11-3	TRBJ2-1	.	TGTGCCAGCAGCTCCGGGAAGAACAATGAGCAGTTCTTC	CASSSGKNNEQFF
TRBD1	TRBV18	TRBJ2-3	.	TGTGCCAGCTCACCCGGGACAGGGAGTACAGATACGCAGTATTTT	CASSPGTGSTDTQYF
.	TRBV6-4	TRBJ2-1	.	TGTGCCAGCAGTGTCACCGGACAGTACAATGAGCAGTTCTTC	CASSVTGQYNEQFF
.	TRBV6-5	TRBJ2-1	.	TGTGCCAGCCATGGGGCAGTCTCCTACAATGAGCAGTTCTTC	CASHGAVSYNEQFF
.	TRBV25-1	TRBJ1-1	.	TGTGCCACCGCAGGGATGGGGAACACTGAAGCTTTCTTT	CATAGMGNTEAFF
TRBD1	TRBV10-2	TRBJ1-5	.	TGCGCCAGCAGTACTACAGGGGAATTTCAGCCCCAGCATTTT	CASSTTGEFQPQHF
TRBD2	TRBV24-1	TRBJ2-1	.	TGTGCCACCGGGGCGGGAGGCCCAGTTAAGCAGTTCTTC	CATGAGGPVKQFF
TRBD1	TRBV3-1/TRBV3-2	TRBJ1-1	.	TGTGCCAGCAGCAATACAGGGGCTTCCACTGAAGCTTTCTTT	CASSNTGASTEAFF
.	TRBV7-2	TRBJ2-1	once	TGTGCCAGCAGCCCCCAGACTAGTTACGGAACCAATGAGCAGTTCTTC	CASSPQTSYGTNEQFF